One T cell receptor beta chain is described in this entry. The antigen remains unidentified. The hyperthyroidism was newly diagnosed and had lasted under 2 months; the patients were aged 18 to 65. Based on clinical symptoms, serum thyroxine and TRAb, thyroid ultrasound and orbital computed tomography, diagnoses were reached. The data stem from a study of T cells in Graves' hyperthyroidism and ophthalmopathy. Regarding the study as a whole: Stable hyperthyroidism and ophthalmopathy were separated using 13 V-J signatures. Median prediction lead before ophthalmopathy onset was 5 to 7 months with the model.

This CDR3 is built from 16 residues. After removal of 4 bases from V and 2 bases from J, the junction contained 5 bases not matched to a gene. Germline CDR1 reads SGHRS; CDR2 reads YFSETQ. Researchers amplified the TCR beta CDR3 regions from RNA transcripts. Primed by the HTBI set, a first-round RT-PCR was run on the TCR CDR3. TCRdb reprocessed the multiplex PCR reads with MiXCR, giving one entry per CDR3 protein. The table records about 380,000 distinct CDR3 sequences, approximately 15% of them present only once. The chain is built from TRBV5-1 and TRBJ2-1; 11 positions agree with TRBD1. Sequencing used blood. The TCR originated in a woman aged 55-69 years with Graves' hyperthyroidism. This chain's CDR3 is CASSIRDRGTYNEQFF. CDR3 DNA sequence: TGCGCCAGCAGCATCCGGGACAGGGGGACCTACAATGAGCAGTTCTTC.